A selection of T cell receptor beta chains follows, all from one sample in a study of blood T cell repertoires in COVID-19. The data were produced by immunoSEQ multiplex PCR, yet TCRdb's version contains in-frame clones alone and is incomplete. This table has 100,000 or so clones, about four fifths appearing once. Sequencing was performed on peripheral blood. The receptors shown here come from a human donor in a cohort sampled during active COVID-19. Each CDR3 is given with its conserved first and last residue. Fields, in order: J gene, clone size, V gene, D gene, CDR3 DNA, CDR3 protein. The D gene is left open where the match is weak. Clone size, where shown, is once, few, many, or a class for clones that have expanded.

j_gene: TRBJ1-2; abundance: once; v_gene: TRBV7-9; d_gene: TRBD1; CDR3nt: TGTGCCAGCAGCCCCCGGACAGGGTGGACGAGTGGCTACACCTTC; CDR3aa: CASSPRTGWTSGYTF
j_gene: TRBJ2-5; abundance: .; v_gene: TRBV3-1/TRBV3-2; d_gene: TRBD1; CDR3nt: TGTGCCAGCAGCCAACGGACAGGGGGCGAGACCCAGTACTTC; CDR3aa: CASSQRTGGETQYF
j_gene: TRBJ1-2; abundance: .; v_gene: TRBV2; d_gene: TRBD1; CDR3nt: TGTGCCAGCTACCTCAAGGGGGCACGGGAGGGATTTTACGGCTACACCTTC; CDR3aa: CASYLKGAREGFYGYTF
j_gene: TRBJ1-2; abundance: .; v_gene: TRBV2; d_gene: .; CDR3nt: TGTGCCAGCAATACCGGGAGGACGAACAGTAACTATGGCTACACCTTC; CDR3aa: CASNTGRTNSNYGYTF
j_gene: TRBJ2-7; abundance: .; v_gene: TRBV4-1; d_gene: .; CDR3nt: TGCGCCAGCAGCCCCTTAGCCGGGAGACCCTACGAGCAGTACTTC; CDR3aa: CASSPLAGRPYEQYF
j_gene: TRBJ2-4; abundance: .; v_gene: TRBV24-1; d_gene: .; CDR3nt: TGTGCCACCAGTGATTCCGGGTTAGGTAGGGCCAAAAACATTCAGTACTTC; CDR3aa: CATSDSGLGRAKNIQYF
j_gene: TRBJ2-5; abundance: .; v_gene: TRBV7-2; d_gene: TRBD2; CDR3nt: TGTGCCAGCAGCTTAGGACTAGCGGGGGCAGAGACCCAGTACTTC; CDR3aa: CASSLGLAGAETQYF
j_gene: TRBJ1-1; abundance: once; v_gene: TRBV6-2/TRBV6-3; d_gene: TRBD1; CDR3nt: TGTGCCAGCAGTTACTCGACAGGGGAGAAGGCTTTCTTT; CDR3aa: CASSYSTGEKAFF
j_gene: TRBJ2-7; abundance: .; v_gene: TRBV7-9; d_gene: TRBD1; CDR3nt: TGTGCCAGCGTACAGGGGACACTCTTC; CDR3aa: CASVQGTLF
j_gene: TRBJ2-7; abundance: .; v_gene: TRBV24-1; d_gene: TRBD2; CDR3nt: TGTGCCACCAGTGATTTTTCTAGCGGGGGGGCCGACTCCTACGAGCAGTACTTC; CDR3aa: CATSDFSSGGADSYEQYF
j_gene: TRBJ1-4; abundance: .; v_gene: TRBV12-3/TRBV12-4; d_gene: .; CDR3nt: TGTGCCAGCAGTTTAAGCAATGAAAAACTGTTTTTT; CDR3aa: CASSLSNEKLFF
j_gene: TRBJ1-2; abundance: .; v_gene: TRBV5-6; d_gene: .; CDR3nt: TGTGCCAGCAGCTTGCTTTTGTATGGCTACACCTTC; CDR3aa: CASSLLLYGYTF
j_gene: TRBJ2-3; abundance: .; v_gene: TRBV6-5; d_gene: .; CDR3nt: TGTGCCAGCAGTAGGGCCAGGGTAAGCACAGATACGCAGTATTTT; CDR3aa: CASSRARVSTDTQYF
j_gene: TRBJ1-2; abundance: .; v_gene: TRBV19; d_gene: .; CDR3nt: TGTGCCAGTAGTATAGATTACAATACTAACTATGGCTACACCTTC; CDR3aa: CASSIDYNTNYGYTF
j_gene: TRBJ1-2; abundance: .; v_gene: TRBV6-5; d_gene: .; CDR3nt: TGTGCCAGCAGTTACCGACAGGATCGTGGCTACACCTTC; CDR3aa: CASSYRQDRGYTF
j_gene: TRBJ1-6; abundance: once; v_gene: TRBV7-2; d_gene: .; CDR3nt: TGTGCCAGCAGCTTAGAATACAGTCCCAGTTATTCACCCCTCCACTTT; CDR3aa: CASSLEYSPSYSPLHF
j_gene: TRBJ2-1; abundance: .; v_gene: TRBV11-2; d_gene: .; CDR3nt: TGTGCCAGCAGCTCGGTGGGGGGGCAGTTCTTC; CDR3aa: CASSSVGGQFF
j_gene: TRBJ2-1; abundance: .; v_gene: TRBV2; d_gene: .; CDR3nt: TGTGCCAGCAGTGTCTTCTCCTACAATGAGCAGTTCTTC; CDR3aa: CASSVFSYNEQFF
j_gene: TRBJ1-5; abundance: .; v_gene: TRBV6-5; d_gene: .; CDR3nt: TGTGCCAGCAAGGTAGCAGGGGCTCAGCCCCAGCATTTT; CDR3aa: CASKVAGAQPQHF
j_gene: TRBJ1-1; abundance: .; v_gene: TRBV13; d_gene: TRBD1; CDR3nt: TGTGCCAGCAGCCCCTACGGTGGCCAGGGGGAAACTGAAGCTTTCTTT; CDR3aa: CASSPYGGQGETEAFF
j_gene: TRBJ2-5; abundance: .; v_gene: TRBV5-1; d_gene: TRBD1; CDR3nt: TGCGCCAGCAGCTTACAGGGGGAGACCCAGTACTTC; CDR3aa: CASSLQGETQYF
j_gene: TRBJ2-5; abundance: .; v_gene: TRBV5-4; d_gene: TRBD2; CDR3nt: TGTGCCAGCAGCCACCCTAGCGGGGGATCCCAAGAGACCCAGTACTTC; CDR3aa: CASSHPSGGSQETQYF
j_gene: TRBJ2-7; abundance: .; v_gene: TRBV11-2; d_gene: TRBD1; CDR3nt: TGTGCCAGCAGCCGACAGGGCTACGAGCAGTACTTC; CDR3aa: CASSRQGYEQYF
j_gene: TRBJ1-1; abundance: .; v_gene: TRBV7-9; d_gene: .; CDR3nt: TGTGCCACTCACACTGAAGCTTTCTTT; CDR3aa: CATHTEAFF
j_gene: TRBJ1-2; abundance: .; v_gene: TRBV2; d_gene: .; CDR3nt: TGTGCCAGCAGCCCGGACAGCCTTAACTATGGCTACACCTTC; CDR3aa: CASSPDSLNYGYTF
j_gene: TRBJ2-1; abundance: once; v_gene: TRBV6-5; d_gene: TRBD2; CDR3nt: TGTGCCAGCACGGGTACTAGCGGGGGGAGGGATGAGCAGTTCTTC; CDR3aa: CASTGTSGGRDEQFF
j_gene: TRBJ2-2; abundance: .; v_gene: TRBV5-1; d_gene: .; CDR3nt: TGCGCCAGCAGCTTTGTCGACACCGGGGAGCTGTTTTTT; CDR3aa: CASSFVDTGELFF
j_gene: TRBJ2-5; abundance: .; v_gene: TRBV4-1; d_gene: .; CDR3nt: TGCGCCAGCAGCCCCACCGCAGGACAGTACAACCAAGAGACCCAGTACTTC; CDR3aa: CASSPTAGQYNQETQYF
j_gene: TRBJ2-7; abundance: once; v_gene: TRBV2; d_gene: .; CDR3nt: TGTGCCAGCAGTTTATTGGGACAAGGAATGTACTTC; CDR3aa: CASSLLGQGMYF
j_gene: TRBJ1-4; abundance: .; v_gene: TRBV28; d_gene: .; CDR3nt: TGTGCCATTTCGGGGGCTAATGAAAAACTGTTTTTT; CDR3aa: CAISGANEKLFF
j_gene: TRBJ2-7; abundance: few; v_gene: TRBV11-1; d_gene: TRBD1; CDR3nt: TGTGCCAGCAGCTTAGCGGACAGGGGGGGATACGAGCAGTACTTC; CDR3aa: CASSLADRGGYEQYF
j_gene: TRBJ1-4; abundance: .; v_gene: TRBV4-2; d_gene: .; CDR3nt: TGTGCCAGCAGCCAAGCCAACAGGAGACTGTTTTTT; CDR3aa: CASSQANRRLFF
j_gene: TRBJ2-3; abundance: .; v_gene: TRBV14; d_gene: TRBD1; CDR3nt: TGTGCCAGCAGGCCACAGGGGGCAGCAGATACGCAGTATTTT; CDR3aa: CASRPQGAADTQYF
j_gene: TRBJ1-3; abundance: once; v_gene: TRBV18; d_gene: .; CDR3nt: TGTGCCAGCTCACCAACCGAGACTAGAAACACCATATATTTT; CDR3aa: CASSPTETRNTIYF
j_gene: TRBJ1-1; abundance: .; v_gene: TRBV6-5; d_gene: TRBD1; CDR3nt: TGTGCCAGCAGTTCCCCGGGACAGGGGCACACTGAAGCTTTCTTT; CDR3aa: CASSSPGQGHTEAFF
j_gene: TRBJ2-5; abundance: .; v_gene: TRBV21-1; d_gene: .; CDR3nt: TGTGCCAGCAGCACACGGACTAGCGGGGCCCAAGAGACCCAGTACTTC; CDR3aa: CASSTRTSGAQETQYF
j_gene: TRBJ1-3; abundance: .; v_gene: TRBV10-3; d_gene: .; CDR3nt: TGTGCCATCAGTGACCCCCTTATATCAACTATCGGACGGGGAGGCTCTGGAAACACCATATATTTT; CDR3aa: CAISDPLISTIGRGGSGNTIYF
j_gene: TRBJ2-3; abundance: .; v_gene: TRBV11-3; d_gene: .; CDR3nt: TGTGCCAGCAGCTTGGGCGGGGTAGAAACTAGCACAGATACGCAGTATTTT; CDR3aa: CASSLGGVETSTDTQYF
j_gene: TRBJ2-4; abundance: .; v_gene: TRBV6-4; d_gene: TRBD2; CDR3nt: TGTGCCAGCAGTGACCCTAGCGGGCTCACTTACGAAGACATTCAGTACTTC; CDR3aa: CASSDPSGLTYEDIQYF
j_gene: TRBJ1-4; abundance: .; v_gene: TRBV4-1; d_gene: .; CDR3nt: TGCGCCAGCAGCCAGATTGGGGCTTGGGTAGGGGAAAAACTGTTTTTT; CDR3aa: CASSQIGAWVGEKLFF
j_gene: TRBJ2-1; abundance: .; v_gene: TRBV18; d_gene: .; CDR3nt: TGTGCCAGCTCACCAACCTTAGTGCGAGACTCCTACAATGAGCAGTTCTTC; CDR3aa: CASSPTLVRDSYNEQFF
j_gene: TRBJ1-1; abundance: .; v_gene: TRBV6-2/TRBV6-3; d_gene: TRBD1; CDR3nt: TGTGCCAGCAGTTACTCTCGTCTAGGCACAGGGGGAGGCACTGAAGCTTTCTTT; CDR3aa: CASSYSRLGTGGGTEAFF
j_gene: TRBJ2-7; abundance: .; v_gene: TRBV9; d_gene: .; CDR3nt: TGTGCCAGCAGCGTAGGGGGCCCTAAATACGAGCAGTACTTC; CDR3aa: CASSVGGPKYEQYF
j_gene: TRBJ1-5; abundance: .; v_gene: TRBV12-3/TRBV12-4; d_gene: .; CDR3nt: TGTGCCAGCAGTTTGGAACAGGGACAGCCCCAGCATTTT; CDR3aa: CASSLEQGQPQHF
j_gene: TRBJ1-1; abundance: once; v_gene: TRBV7-8; d_gene: TRBD1; CDR3nt: TGTGCCAGCAGCTTGTTTGGGGACAGCAGAGCTTTCTTT; CDR3aa: CASSLFGDSRAFF